These 12 T cell receptor beta chains originate from one sample sequenced in a study of blood T cell repertoires in COVID-19. The assay was immunoSEQ multiplex PCR, and TCRdb's table has in-frame clones only and misses some. The sample yields some 78,000 clones, 89% seen once. Sample: peripheral blood. The receptors were gathered from a man between 65 and 79 years old with active or convalescent COVID-19.

The chain links TRBV21-1 to TRBJ1-2. TRBV21-1 is reported as a pseudogene. This CDR3 comprises 15 residues. The CDR3 sequence is CASSKVISDNYGYTF. The CDR3 DNA reads as TGTGCCAGCAGCAAAGTTATCAGCGATAACTATGGCTACACCTTC.

Only one count was recorded for this clone. CDR3 amino acids: CASSTGQGGNSPLHF. The CDR3 DNA reads TGTGCCAGTAGTACCGGACAGGGCGGGAATTCACCCCTCCACTTT. This sequence joins TRBV19 and TRBJ1-6; TRBD1 agrees at 8 bases. CDR1 LNHDA and CDR2 SQIVND come from the germline V gene (reference sequence). CDR3 length: 15 residues. Unmatched junction bases numbered 6, after V lost 4 bases and J lost 7 bases.

The rearrangement uses TRBV9 and TRBJ2-5, with TRBD2 matching over 9 bases. V lost 2 bases, J lost 1 base, and 3 bases stayed unmatched. This CDR3 comprises 15 residues. CDR1 and CDR2 (germline): SGDLS, YYNGEE. The CDR3: CASSVASGAQETQYF. The CDR3, as DNA: TGTGCCAGCAGCGTGGCTAGCGGGGCCCAAGAGACCCAGTACTTC.

The gene calls are TRBV5-6 and TRBJ2-5; TRBD2 aligns across 10 bases. Germline CDR1 SGHDT, CDR2 YYEEEE. The CDR3 is 13 residues long. Unmatched junction bases numbered 12, after V lost 6 bases and J lost 13 bases. CDR3 region: CASIPAGGLSWYF. The CDR3 DNA sequence: TGTGCCAGCATCCCAGCGGGGGGGCTTTCTTGGTACTTC.

The sample holds one count of this clone. For the CDR3, the DNA is TGCGCCAGCAGCCCCGGACTAGCGGGGGGTTTCTACGAGCAGTACTTC. Translation: CASSPGLAGGFYEQYF. This chain uses TRBV5-1 with TRBJ2-7; 14 bases match TRBD2. There are 16 residues in the CDR3. V trimming: 4 bases; J trimming: 3 bases; junction bases outside the gene matches: 6. Germline CDR1 reads SGHRS; CDR2 reads YFSETQ.

The V call is TRBV10-1, the J call TRBJ2-1; D might be TRBD2 (7 bases). This CDR3 has 15 amino acids. Germline V gene sequence: CDR1 WNHNN, CDR2 SYGVQD (reference sequence). Trimming stripped 3 bases from V and 0 bases from J, with 9 bases between. CDR3 coding DNA: TGCGCCAGCAGTGACGGGGGGCCCTCCTACAATGAGCAGTTCTTC. Amino acid sequence: CASSDGGPSYNEQFF.

V and J are TRBV4-1 and TRBJ2-6, with D unresolved. The CDR3 runs 16 residues. Germline loops: CDR1 MGHRA, CDR2 YSYEKL. V lost 6 bases and J 2 bases, leaving 14 bases between the germline ends. The CDR3 region has the DNA TGCGCCAGCAGTCCCCCTCTAGTAGCTGGGGCCAACGTCCTGACTTTC. Translating it yields CASSPPLVAGANVLTF.

This clone was seen a single time. The V and J genes are TRBV5-4 and TRBJ2-5; 11 bases match TRBD1. The CDR3 loop spans 16 amino acids. Germline trimming cut 4 bases from V and 2 bases from J; bases unmatched to any gene: 7. Germline CDR1 reads SGHNT; CDR2 reads YYREEE (reference sequence). CDR3 in amino acids: CASSRTGGRGQETQYF. The CDR3 bases are TGTGCCAGCAGCCGGACAGGGGGCAGGGGGCAAGAGACCCAGTACTTC.

The chain uses TRBV18 and TRBJ2-1; 8 bases are a match to TRBD2. V gave up 1 base and J gave up 1 base; unmatched junction bases: 9. The V gene's germline CDR1 is KGHSH and CDR2 LQKENI. The CDR3 runs to 18 residues. CDR3 sequence reads: CASSPLWAGGRSYNEQFF. The CDR3 DNA sequence: TGTGCCAGCTCACCACTGTGGGCGGGGGGTCGGTCCTACAATGAGCAGTTCTTC.

This chain uses TRBV19 with TRBJ2-5; maybe TRBD2 (5 bases). CDR3 length: 14 amino acids. Germline V gene sequence: CDR1 LNHDA, CDR2 SQIVND (reference sequence). V lost 5 bases to trimming and J lost 4 bases, with 14 bases between them. CDR3 in amino acids: CASSAPGNLETQYF. The DNA of the CDR3 is TGTGCCAGTAGTGCCCCGGGGAATCTAGAGACCCAGTACTTC.

V gene TRBV14 combines with J gene TRBJ1-5, with no clear D. Germline-derived CDR1 and CDR2 are SGHDN and FVKESK. This CDR3 comprises 15 residues. V dropped 4 bases and J dropped 3 bases, with 13 bases sitting between them. The CDR3 here is CASSPAGSNNQPQHF. The CDR3 DNA follows: TGTGCCAGCAGCCCCGCCGGGTCTAACAATCAGCCCCAGCATTTT.

The chain is built from TRBV5-4 and TRBJ2-3; D is ambiguous. From germline, CDR1 is SGHNT and CDR2 YYREEE (reference sequence). This CDR3 is 14 amino acids long. Trimming shortened V by 9 bases and J by 0 bases, and 14 bases separated the two germline ends. The CDR3 is CATRSSSSTDTQYF. As DNA, the CDR3 is TGTGCCACGAGGAGTTCCTCTAGCACAGATACGCAGTATTTT.